The clone carrying this T cell receptor beta chain has ten or more counts. Its antigen is as yet unknown. The authors isolated PBMCs from 9.5 to 10 ml of fresh peripheral blood. This specimen belongs to a study of Graves' ophthalmopathy and Graves' hyperthyroidism. Study-level results: Most expanded clonotypes in thyroid above 0.001 frequency also showed up in blood. Researchers report that a 13-signature model separated ophthalmopathy from stable hyperthyroidism, posting about 88% sensitivity and roughly 80% specificity.

TCR beta CDR3 amplification used RNA transcripts. First-round RT-PCR employed HTBI primers, with a second-round multiplex PCR after it. TCRdb recomputed calls from the multiplex PCR reads with MiXCR, one row per CDR3 protein. The sample shows approximately 460,000 distinct CDR3 sequences, around 14% of them seen only once. V was pared by 8 bases and J by 2 bases, with 16 bases between. The V gene's germline CDR1 is GTSNPN and CDR2 SVGIG (reference sequence). CDR3 length equals 13 residues. The sample was blood. The TCR originated in a woman aged 25 to 39 with Graves' ophthalmopathy. The chain is built from TRBV30 and TRBJ2-7; maybe TRBD2 (5 bases). CDR3 sequence: CALKGEGPYEQYF. The CDR3 DNA follows: TGTGCCCTCAAAGGTGAGGGCCCCTACGAGCAGTACTTC.